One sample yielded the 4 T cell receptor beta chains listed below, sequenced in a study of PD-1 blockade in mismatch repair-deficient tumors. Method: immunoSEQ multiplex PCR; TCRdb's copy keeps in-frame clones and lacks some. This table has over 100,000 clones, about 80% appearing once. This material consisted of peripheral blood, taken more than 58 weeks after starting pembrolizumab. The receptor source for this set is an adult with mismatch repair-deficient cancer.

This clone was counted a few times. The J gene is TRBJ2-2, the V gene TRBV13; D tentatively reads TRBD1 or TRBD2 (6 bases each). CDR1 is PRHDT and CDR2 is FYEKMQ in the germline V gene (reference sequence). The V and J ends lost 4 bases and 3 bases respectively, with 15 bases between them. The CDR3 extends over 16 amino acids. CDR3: CASSSRVGGDTGELFF. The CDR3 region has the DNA TGTGCCAGCAGCTCGCGCGTGGGGGGCGACACCGGGGAGCTGTTTTTT. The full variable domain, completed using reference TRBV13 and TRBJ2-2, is AAGVIQSPRHLIKEKRETATLKCYPIPRHDTVYWYQQGPGQDPQFLISFYEKMQSDKGSIPDRFSAQQFSDYHSELNMSSLELGDSALYFCASSSRVGGDTGELFFGEGSRLTVL.

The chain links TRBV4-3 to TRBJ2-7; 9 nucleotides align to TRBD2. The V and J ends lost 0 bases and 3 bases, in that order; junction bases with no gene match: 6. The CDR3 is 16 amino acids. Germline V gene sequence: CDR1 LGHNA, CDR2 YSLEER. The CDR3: CASSQDSTSGFYEQYF. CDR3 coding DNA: TGCGCCAGCAGCCAAGATAGTACTAGCGGGTTCTACGAGCAGTACTTC.

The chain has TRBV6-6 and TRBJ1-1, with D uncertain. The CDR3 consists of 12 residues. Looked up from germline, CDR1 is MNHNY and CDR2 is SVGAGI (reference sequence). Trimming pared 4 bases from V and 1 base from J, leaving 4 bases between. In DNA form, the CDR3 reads TGTGCCAGCAGTTCTCCGAACACTGAAGCTTTCTTT. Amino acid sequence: CASSSPNTEAFF.

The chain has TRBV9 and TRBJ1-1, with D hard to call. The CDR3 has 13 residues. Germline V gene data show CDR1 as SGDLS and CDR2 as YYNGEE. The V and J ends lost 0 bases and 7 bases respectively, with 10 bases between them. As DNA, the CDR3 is TGTGCCAGCAGCGTAGGCTGGGCGGATGAAGCTTTCTTT. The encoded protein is CASSVGWADEAFF.